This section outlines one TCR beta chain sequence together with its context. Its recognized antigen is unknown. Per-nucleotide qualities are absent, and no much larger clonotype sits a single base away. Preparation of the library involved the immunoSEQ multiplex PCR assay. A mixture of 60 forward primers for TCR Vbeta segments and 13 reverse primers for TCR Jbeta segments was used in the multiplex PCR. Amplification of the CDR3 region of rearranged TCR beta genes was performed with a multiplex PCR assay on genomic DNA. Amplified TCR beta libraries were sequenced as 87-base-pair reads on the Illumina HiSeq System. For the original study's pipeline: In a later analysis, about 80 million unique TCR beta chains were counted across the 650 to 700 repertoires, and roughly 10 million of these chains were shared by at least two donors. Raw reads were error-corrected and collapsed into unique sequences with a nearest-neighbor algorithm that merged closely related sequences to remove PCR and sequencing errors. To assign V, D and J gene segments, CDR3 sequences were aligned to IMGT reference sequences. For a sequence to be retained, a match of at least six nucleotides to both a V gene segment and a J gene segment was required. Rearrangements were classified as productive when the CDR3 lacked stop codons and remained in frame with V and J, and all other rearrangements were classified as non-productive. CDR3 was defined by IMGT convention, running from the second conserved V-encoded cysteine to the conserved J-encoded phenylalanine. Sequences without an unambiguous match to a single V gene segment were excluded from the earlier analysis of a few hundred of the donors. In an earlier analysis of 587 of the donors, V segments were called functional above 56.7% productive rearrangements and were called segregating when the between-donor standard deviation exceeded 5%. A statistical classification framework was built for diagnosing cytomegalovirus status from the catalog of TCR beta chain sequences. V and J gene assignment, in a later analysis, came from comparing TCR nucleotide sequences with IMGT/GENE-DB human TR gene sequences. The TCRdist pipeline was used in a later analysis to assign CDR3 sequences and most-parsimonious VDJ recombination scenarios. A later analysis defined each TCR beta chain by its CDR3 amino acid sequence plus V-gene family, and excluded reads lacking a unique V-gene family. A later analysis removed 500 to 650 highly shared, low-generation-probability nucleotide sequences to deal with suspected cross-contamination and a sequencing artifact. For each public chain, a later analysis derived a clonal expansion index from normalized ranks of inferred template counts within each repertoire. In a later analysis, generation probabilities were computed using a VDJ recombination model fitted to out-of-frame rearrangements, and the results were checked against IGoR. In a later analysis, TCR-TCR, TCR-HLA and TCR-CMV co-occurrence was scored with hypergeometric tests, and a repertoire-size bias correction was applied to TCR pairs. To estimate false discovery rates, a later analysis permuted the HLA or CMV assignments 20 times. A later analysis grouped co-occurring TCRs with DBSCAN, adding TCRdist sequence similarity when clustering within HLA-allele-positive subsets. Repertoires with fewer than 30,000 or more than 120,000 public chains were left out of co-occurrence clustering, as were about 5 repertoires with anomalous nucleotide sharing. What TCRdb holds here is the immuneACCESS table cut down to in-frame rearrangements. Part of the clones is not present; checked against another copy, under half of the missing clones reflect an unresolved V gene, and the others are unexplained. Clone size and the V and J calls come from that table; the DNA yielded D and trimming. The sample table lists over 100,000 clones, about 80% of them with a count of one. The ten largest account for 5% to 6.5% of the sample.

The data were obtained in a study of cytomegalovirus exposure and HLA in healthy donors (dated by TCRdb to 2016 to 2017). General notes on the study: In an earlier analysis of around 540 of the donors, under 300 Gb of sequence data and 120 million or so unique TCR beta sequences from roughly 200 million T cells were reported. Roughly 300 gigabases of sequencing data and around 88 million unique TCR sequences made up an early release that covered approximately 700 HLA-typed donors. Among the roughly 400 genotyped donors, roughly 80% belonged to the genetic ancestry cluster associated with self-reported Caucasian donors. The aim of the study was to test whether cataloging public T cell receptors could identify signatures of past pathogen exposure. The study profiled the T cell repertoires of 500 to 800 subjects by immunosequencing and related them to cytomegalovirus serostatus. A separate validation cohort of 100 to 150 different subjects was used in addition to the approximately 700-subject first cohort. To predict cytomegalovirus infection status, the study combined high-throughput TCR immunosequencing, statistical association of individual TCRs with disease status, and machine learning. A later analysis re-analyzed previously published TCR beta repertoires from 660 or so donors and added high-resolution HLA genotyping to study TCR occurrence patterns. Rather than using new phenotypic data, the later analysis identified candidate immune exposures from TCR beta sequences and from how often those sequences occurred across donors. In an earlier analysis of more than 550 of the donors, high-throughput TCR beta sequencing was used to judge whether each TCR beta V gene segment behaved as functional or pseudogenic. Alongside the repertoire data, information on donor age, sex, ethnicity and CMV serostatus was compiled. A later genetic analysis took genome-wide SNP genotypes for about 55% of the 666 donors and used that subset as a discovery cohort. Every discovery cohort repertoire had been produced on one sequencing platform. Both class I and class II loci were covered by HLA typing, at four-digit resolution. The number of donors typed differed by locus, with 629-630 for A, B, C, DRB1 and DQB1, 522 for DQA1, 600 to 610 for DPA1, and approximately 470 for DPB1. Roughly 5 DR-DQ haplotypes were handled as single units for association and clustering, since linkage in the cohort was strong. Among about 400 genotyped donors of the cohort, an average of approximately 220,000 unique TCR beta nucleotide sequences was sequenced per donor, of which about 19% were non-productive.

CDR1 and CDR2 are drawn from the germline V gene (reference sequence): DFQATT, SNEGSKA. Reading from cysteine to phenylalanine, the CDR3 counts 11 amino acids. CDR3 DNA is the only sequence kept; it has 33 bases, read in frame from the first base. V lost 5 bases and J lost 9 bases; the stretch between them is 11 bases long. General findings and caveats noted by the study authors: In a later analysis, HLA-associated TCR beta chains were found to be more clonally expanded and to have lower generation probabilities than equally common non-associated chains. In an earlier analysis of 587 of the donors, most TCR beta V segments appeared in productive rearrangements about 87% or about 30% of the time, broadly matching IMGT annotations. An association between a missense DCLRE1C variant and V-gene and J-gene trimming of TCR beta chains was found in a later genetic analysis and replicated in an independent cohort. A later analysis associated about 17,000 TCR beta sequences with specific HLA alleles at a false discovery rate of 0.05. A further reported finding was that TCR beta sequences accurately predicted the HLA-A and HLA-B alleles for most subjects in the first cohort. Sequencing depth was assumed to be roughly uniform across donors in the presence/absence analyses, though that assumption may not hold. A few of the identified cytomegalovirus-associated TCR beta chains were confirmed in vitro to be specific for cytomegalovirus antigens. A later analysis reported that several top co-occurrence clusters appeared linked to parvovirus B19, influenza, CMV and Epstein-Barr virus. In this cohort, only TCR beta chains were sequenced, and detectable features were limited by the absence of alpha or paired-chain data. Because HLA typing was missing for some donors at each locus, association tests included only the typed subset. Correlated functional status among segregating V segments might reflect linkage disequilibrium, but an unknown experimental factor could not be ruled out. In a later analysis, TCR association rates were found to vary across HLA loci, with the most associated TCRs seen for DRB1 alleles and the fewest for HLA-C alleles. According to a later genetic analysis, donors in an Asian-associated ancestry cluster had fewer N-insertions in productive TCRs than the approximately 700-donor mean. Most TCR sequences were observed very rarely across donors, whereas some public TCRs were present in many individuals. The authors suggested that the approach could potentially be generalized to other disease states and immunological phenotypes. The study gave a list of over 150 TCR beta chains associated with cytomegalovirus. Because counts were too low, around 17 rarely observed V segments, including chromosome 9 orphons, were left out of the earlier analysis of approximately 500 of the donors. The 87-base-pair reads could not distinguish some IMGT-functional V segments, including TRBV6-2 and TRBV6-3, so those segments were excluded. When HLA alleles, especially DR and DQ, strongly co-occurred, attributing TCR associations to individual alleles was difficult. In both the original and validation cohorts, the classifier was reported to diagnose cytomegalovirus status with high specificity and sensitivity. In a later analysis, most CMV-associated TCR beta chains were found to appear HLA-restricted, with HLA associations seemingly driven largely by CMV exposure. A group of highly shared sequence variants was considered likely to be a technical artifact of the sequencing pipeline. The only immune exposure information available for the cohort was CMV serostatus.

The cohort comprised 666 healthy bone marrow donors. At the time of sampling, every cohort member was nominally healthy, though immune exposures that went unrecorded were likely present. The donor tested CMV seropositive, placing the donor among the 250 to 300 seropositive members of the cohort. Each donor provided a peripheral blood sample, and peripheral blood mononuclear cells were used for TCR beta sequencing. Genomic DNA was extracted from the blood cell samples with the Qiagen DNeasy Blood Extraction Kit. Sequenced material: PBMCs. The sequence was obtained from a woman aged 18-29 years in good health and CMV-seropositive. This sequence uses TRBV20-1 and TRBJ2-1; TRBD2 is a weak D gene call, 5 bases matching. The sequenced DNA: TGCAGTGCTGAATCTAGCATTGAGCAGTTCTTC. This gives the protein CSAESSIEQFF.